These 30 T cell receptor beta chains share one sample of origin, sequenced in a study of blood T cell repertoires in COVID-19. TCRdb's copy holds only in-frame clones and misses some; the assay was immunoSEQ multiplex PCR. The sample contains 340,000 or so clones, 86% of which appear only once. Sequenced sample: PBMCs or T cells enriched from blood (not recorded which). The source of these receptors is a middle-aged woman with acute COVID-19.

J is TRBJ1-2 and V is TRBV5-1, with D unclear. V lost 4 bases to trimming and J lost 6 bases, with 13 bases between them. Looked up from germline, CDR1 is SGHRS and CDR2 is YFSETQ. This CDR3 contains 13 residues. CDR3 residues: CASSVRYTDGYTF. The CDR3 nucleotides read TGCGCCAGCAGCGTTCGGTATACTGATGGCTACACCTTC.

This clone was recorded a few times. The chain is built from TRBV6-4 and TRBJ2-2; the D gene is possibly TRBD2 (6 bases). Germline V CDR1 and CDR2: MRHNA, SNTAGT. Trimming took 0 bases from V and 7 from J, leaving 15 bases between them. The CDR3 has 16 residues. CDR3 sequence: CASSDSSGRSVGELFF. The CDR3 region has the DNA TGTGCCAGCAGTGACTCGTCAGGGAGGTCGGTCGGGGAGCTGTTTTTT.

This clone was seen a few times. The J gene is TRBJ1-2, the V gene TRBV9; D may be TRBD1 (6 bases). The CDR3 contains 12 residues. Per the germline V gene, CDR1 is SGDLS and CDR2 is YYNGEE. The V and J ends lost 7 bases and 5 bases respectively, with 12 bases between them. The CDR3 DNA sequence: TGTGCCAGCTTAGGACAGAAGTATGGCTACACCTTC. Amino acids: CASLGQKYGYTF.

The gene calls are TRBV5-1 and TRBJ2-2, with D possibly matching TRBD2 (5 bases). The V end was cut by 0 bases, the J end by 4 bases, with 13 bases between. The CDR3 is made up of 16 amino acids. CDR1 is SGHRS and CDR2 is YFSETQ in the germline V gene. In nucleotides, the CDR3 is TGCGCCAGCAGCTTGGACGGGAAATCGGGCACCGGGGAGCTGTTTTTT. It encodes CASSLDGKSGTGELFF.

Points on this clone: The sample carries other DNA sequences with the same CDR3. V usage is TRBV5-1 and J usage is TRBJ2-1; tentative D call: TRBD2 (6 bases). The V end was cut by 0 bases, the J end by 0 bases, with 10 bases between. The germline V gene has CDR1 SGHRS and CDR2 YFSETQ. The CDR3 has 16 amino acids. This CDR3 reads CASSLDGGSSYNEQFF. The CDR3 coding sequence is TGCGCCAGCAGCTTGGACGGGGGTAGCTCCTACAATGAGCAGTTCTTC. The full variable domain, in which reference TRBV5-1 and TRBJ2-1 provide the parts outside the CDR3, is KAGVTQTPRYLIKTRGQQVTLSCSPISGHRSVSWYQQTPGQGLQFLFEYFSETQRNKGNFPGRFSGRQFSNSRSEMNVSTLELGDSALYLCASSLDGGSSYNEQFFGPGTRLTVL.

V gene TRBV10-2 combines with J gene TRBJ1-3; TRBD1 agrees at 9 bases. This CDR3 spans 15 amino acids. V lost 5 bases to trimming and J lost 3 bases; unmatched junction nucleotides: 5. The germline gives CDR1 WSHSY, CDR2 SAAADI. The CDR3 DNA reads as TGCGCCAGCAGTAAACAGGGGGCGCATGGAAACACCATATATTTT. Encoded protein: CASSKQGAHGNTIYF.

This chain joins TRBV28 and TRBJ2-5, with 9 positions matching TRBD1. Germline V gives CDR1 MDHEN, CDR2 SYDVKM. Losses at the gene ends were 4 bases for V and 3 bases for J; bases not matched to a gene: 15. This CDR3 has 18 amino acids. The CDR3 region has the DNA TGTGCCAGCAGTTGGGGACCCGGGACAGGGACCATCAAAGAGACCCAGTACTTC. Encoded protein: CASSWGPGTGTIKETQYF. Based on the CDR3 plus reference TRBV28 and TRBJ2-5, the full variable domain is DVKVTQSSRYLVKRTGEKVFLECVQDMDHENMFWYRQDPGLGLRLIYFSYDVKMKEKGDIPEGYSVSREKKERFSLILESASTNQTSMYLCASSWGPGTGTIKETQYFGPGTRLLVL.

This sequence joins TRBV6-5 and TRBJ1-3; 8 bases line up with TRBD1. Trimming cost V 2 bases and J 4 bases; bases outside gene matches: 1. This CDR3 comprises 14 residues. Germline V gene sequence: CDR1 MNHEY, CDR2 SVGAGI. The CDR3 coding sequence is TGTGCCAGCAGTTACGGGGACAGGGGAAACACCATATATTTT. It yields the protein CASSYGDRGNTIYF.

This chain uses TRBV6-6 with TRBJ2-7; the D gene is possibly TRBD2 (7 bases). Trimming took off 2 bases at V and 2 bases at J, with 13 bases between the two ends. This CDR3 region has 15 residues. From germline, CDR1 is MNHNY and CDR2 SVGAGI (reference sequence). CDR3 nucleotides: TGTGCCAGCAGTTACCCGAGGGGGGGTACCTACGAGCAGTACTTC. Protein product: CASSYPRGGTYEQYF.

The chain combines TRBV10-3 with TRBJ1-4, with 8 positions matching TRBD1. The CDR3 is 15 amino acids. The germline gives CDR1 ENHRY, CDR2 SYGVKD. After removal of 4 bases from V and 5 bases from J, the junction contained 6 bases not matched to a gene. Here the CDR3 reads CAISGSGTGNEKLFF. CDR3 nucleotide sequence: TGTGCCATCAGTGGCTCCGGGACAGGAAATGAAAAACTGTTTTTT.

The chain uses TRBV2 and TRBJ2-1, with 7 positions matching TRBD2. Germline values: CDR1 SNHLY, CDR2 FYNNEI. The V and J ends lost 3 bases and 7 bases, in that order; junction bases with no gene match: 9. This CDR3 comprises 15 residues. The CDR3 is CASSEWEGTGNEQFF. The DNA of the CDR3 is TGTGCCAGCAGTGAGTGGGAGGGAACTGGTAATGAGCAGTTCTTC.

This clone was counted once. This sequence joins TRBV28 and TRBJ1-2, with D possibly TRBD1 on 5 matching bases. CDR1 and CDR2 from the germline V gene are MDHEN and SYDVKM. Trimming left V 2 bases short and J 4 bases short, with 11 bases between. The CDR3 length is 14 residues. CDR3 amino acids: CASSLRQLGYGYTF. For the CDR3, the DNA is TGTGCCAGCAGTTTAAGACAGCTGGGCTATGGCTACACCTTC.

V and J are TRBV11-2 and TRBJ2-1, with 11 bases identical to TRBD2. The CDR3 extends over 15 amino acids. The germline CDR1 and CDR2 sequences are SGHAT and FQNNGV. With V trimmed by 2 bases and J by 8 bases, 5 bases remained unmatched. The chain's CDR3 is CASSLTSGRSDEQFF. The CDR3 DNA follows: TGTGCCAGCAGCTTAACTAGCGGGAGAAGCGATGAGCAGTTCTTC.

The rearrangement joins TRBV5-6 to TRBJ1-1, with D perhaps matching TRBD1 (5 bases). The CDR3 length is 14 residues. In germline, CDR1 is SGHDT, CDR2 YYEEEE. Trimming shortened V by 1 base and J by 3 bases, and 10 bases separated the two germline ends. The CDR3, as DNA: TGTGCCAGCAGCTTGTGGGGCAGGGACACTGAAGCTTTCTTT. It specifies CASSLWGRDTEAFF.

This clone was observed once. CDR3 loop: CASSLGLAGGRGSYNEQFF. The CDR3 coding sequence is TGTGCCAGCAGCTTAGGACTAGCGGGAGGCCGGGGGTCCTACAATGAGCAGTTCTTC. The rearrangement uses TRBV11-2 and TRBJ2-1; 13 nucleotides agree with TRBD2. Germline CDR1 SGHAT, CDR2 FQNNGV. The CDR3 totals 19 residues. The ends lost 1 base at V and 1 base at J; junction bases unmatched: 7.

The V and J genes are TRBV24-1 and TRBJ1-2, with TRBD1 matching 7 bases. Unmatched junction bases numbered 3, after V lost 3 bases and J lost 3 bases. In germline, CDR1 is KGHDR, CDR2 SFDVKD. The CDR3 covers 14 residues. The CDR3 bases are TGTGCCACCAGTGATCGCGGGACAGACTATGGCTACACCTTC. Translating it yields CATSDRGTDYGYTF.

The chain carries TRBV6-5 and TRBJ2-1; a weak D match, TRBD1 (5 bases). Per germline, CDR1 MNHEY and CDR2 SVGAGI. This CDR3 has 13 amino acids. The V end was cut by 4 bases, the J end by 8 bases, with 12 bases between. The CDR3 here is CASSSSLGDEQFF. The CDR3 DNA is TGTGCCAGCAGTTCCTCGTTAGGGGATGAGCAGTTCTTC.

The chain employs TRBV7-8 and TRBJ1-5, with 9 bases matching TRBD1. The V segment lost 5 bases and the J segment 9 bases; nucleotides outside the gene matches: 17. This CDR3 comprises 17 residues. In germline, CDR1 is SGHVS, CDR2 FQNEAQ. CDR3 sequence reads: CASSTNAGQGTPWPQHF. CDR3 nucleotides: TGTGCCAGCAGCACGAACGCGGGACAGGGTACGCCATGGCCCCAGCATTTT.

The chain links TRBV5-5 to TRBJ2-7; 12 bases line up with TRBD2. After removal of 0 bases from V and 0 bases from J, the junction contained 1 base not matched to a gene. The CDR3 covers 16 residues. Per germline, CDR1 SGHKS and CDR2 YYEKEE (reference sequence). CDR3 amino acids: CASSLGLAGASYEQYF. The CDR3 DNA reads TGTGCCAGCAGCTTGGGACTAGCGGGGGCCTCCTACGAGCAGTACTTC.

The count of this clone is one. The chain couples TRBV28 to TRBJ1-1; TRBD1 is a possible D gene (5 bases). CDR1 MDHEN and CDR2 SYDVKM come from the germline V gene. V was shortened by 4 bases and J by 2 bases, with 23 bases between the two germline ends. The CDR3 totals 18 residues. CDR3 sequence reads: CASSSMIGWGPDNTEAFF. Written as DNA, the CDR3 is TGTGCCAGCAGTTCCATGATCGGGTGGGGCCCCGACAACACTGAAGCTTTCTTT.

The rearrangement uses TRBV6-2 or TRBV6-3 and TRBJ1-5; D is unresolved. This CDR3 region has 16 residues. The germline gives CDR1 MNHEY, CDR2 SVGEGT. V lost 0 bases to trimming and J lost 2 bases, with 11 bases between them. As DNA, the CDR3 is TGTGCCAGCAGTTACTCAGGAGGGAGCGGCAATCAGCCCCAGCATTTT. This codes for CASSYSGGSGNQPQHF.

This rearrangement joins TRBV3-1 (or the pseudogene TRBV3-2) to TRBJ1-6; 7 nucleotides match TRBD1. This CDR3 has 15 amino acids. Germline CDR1 reads LGHDT; CDR2 reads YNNKEL (reference sequence). V gave up 3 bases and J gave up 6 bases; unmatched junction bases: 5. The CDR3 DNA follows: TGTGCCAGCAGCCAGCTTCAGGGGGGTAATTCACCCCTCCACTTT. It yields the protein CASSQLQGGNSPLHF.

This chain uses TRBV11-2 with TRBJ1-2; 7 bases are shared with TRBD1. V shed 1 base, J shed 3 bases, and the junction held 2 bases outside the gene matches. Germline V gene data show CDR1 as SGHAT and CDR2 as FQNNGV. This CDR3 region has 14 residues. As DNA, the CDR3 is TGTGCCAGCAGCTTAGCCACAGGGGACTATGGCTACACCTTC. Protein: CASSLATGDYGYTF. Looking up the rest from reference TRBV11-2 and TRBJ1-2 gives the full variable domain: EAGVAQSPRYKIIEKRQSVAFWCNPISGHATLYWYQQILGQGPKLLIQFQNNGVVDDSQLPKDRFSAERLKGVDSTLKIQPAKLEDSAVYLCASSLATGDYGYTFGSGTRLTVV.

This chain connects TRBV11-1 to TRBJ2-7; possibly TRBD1 for D (6 bases). Trimming took 4 bases from V and 10 from J, leaving 14 bases between them. In germline, CDR1 is SGHAT, CDR2 FQDESV (reference sequence). The CDR3 consists of 12 residues. CDR3 sequence: CASSSQGQNQYF. As DNA, the CDR3 is TGTGCCAGCAGCTCTCAAGGACAGAACCAGTACTTC.

This clone was found once. This chain uses TRBV19 with TRBJ2-7, with 10 bases matching TRBD1. The ends lost 6 bases at V and 4 bases at J; junction bases unmatched: 15. Germline V gene data show CDR1 as LNHDA and CDR2 as SQIVND (reference sequence). The CDR3 sequence is 17 residues long. Here the CDR3 reads CASSQATGGAFIYEQYF. CDR3 nucleotides: TGTGCCAGTAGCCAAGCGACAGGGGGCGCGTTTATTTACGAGCAGTACTTC.

The J gene is TRBJ1-2, the V gene TRBV3-1 (or the pseudogene TRBV3-2); TRBD1 agrees at 9 bases. This CDR3 is built from 15 residues. The V and J ends lost 4 bases and 2 bases, in that order; junction bases with no gene match: 5. Germline-derived CDR1 and CDR2 are LGHDT and YNNKEL (reference sequence). CDR3 loop: CASSPKQGANYGYTF. CDR3 bases: TGTGCCAGCAGCCCCAAACAGGGGGCGAACTATGGCTACACCTTC.

The chain is built from TRBV7-9 and TRBJ1-1, with 7 bases fitting TRBD1. Losses at the gene ends were 6 bases for V and 6 bases for J; bases not matched to a gene: 16. Germline V gene sequence: CDR1 SEHNR, CDR2 FQNEAQ (reference sequence). CDR3 size: 16 residues. The CDR3 nucleotides read TGTGCCAGCAGATACCCGGGACAGTACTTATCCCCTGAAGCTTTCTTT. The encoded protein is CASRYPGQYLSPEAFF.

The gene calls are TRBV28 and TRBJ1-1; D ambiguous. V lost 6 bases, J lost 10 bases, and 15 bases lay in between. The V gene's germline CDR1 is MDHEN and CDR2 SYDVKM. CDR3 length: 12 amino acids. The CDR3 spells CASSPTEARAFF. The CDR3 coding sequence is TGTGCCAGCAGCCCCACGGAAGCGAGAGCTTTCTTT.

V gene TRBV7-2 combines with J gene TRBJ2-2; D unclear. Trimming cost V 1 base and J 0 bases, with 9 bases left between them. Germline V gives CDR1 SGHTA, CDR2 FQGNSA. This CDR3 is built from 16 residues. In nucleotides, the CDR3 is TGTGCCAGCAGCTTAGTGCTCGGTGCGAACACCGGGGAGCTGTTTTTT. Amino acids: CASSLVLGANTGELFF.

The gene calls are TRBV11-2 and TRBJ1-2; 7 nucleotides match TRBD1. The germline gives CDR1 SGHAT, CDR2 FQNNGV. Unmatched junction bases numbered 16, after V lost 5 bases and J lost 4 bases. This CDR3 is 17 amino acids long. The CDR3 is CASSQGGRQYYLYGYTF. The CDR3 nucleotides read TGTGCCAGCAGCCAGGGGGGACGGCAATACTATCTCTATGGCTACACCTTC.